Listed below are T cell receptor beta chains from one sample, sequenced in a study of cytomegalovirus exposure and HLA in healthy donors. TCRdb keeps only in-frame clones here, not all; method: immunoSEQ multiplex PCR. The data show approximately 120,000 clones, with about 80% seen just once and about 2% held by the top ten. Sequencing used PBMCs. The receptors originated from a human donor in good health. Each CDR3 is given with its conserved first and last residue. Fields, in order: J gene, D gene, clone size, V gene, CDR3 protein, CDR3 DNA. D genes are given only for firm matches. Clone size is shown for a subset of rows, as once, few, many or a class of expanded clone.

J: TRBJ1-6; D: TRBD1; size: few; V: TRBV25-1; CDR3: CASSGRDRVNSPLHF; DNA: TGTGCCAGCAGTGGCCGGGACAGGGTTAATTCACCCCTCCACTTT
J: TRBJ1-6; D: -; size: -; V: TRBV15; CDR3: CATGGSSYNSPLHF; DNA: TGTGCCACCGGAGGGAGCTCCTATAATTCACCCCTCCACTTT
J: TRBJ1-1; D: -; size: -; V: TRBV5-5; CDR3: CASSSSWQIIMNTEAFF; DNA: TGTGCCAGCAGCTCCAGTTGGCAGATCATCATGAACACTGAAGCTTTCTTT
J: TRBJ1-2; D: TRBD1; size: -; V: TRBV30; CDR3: CAWSQGERGGYTF; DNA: TGTGCCTGGAGTCAGGGGGAAAGAGGTGGCTACACCTTC
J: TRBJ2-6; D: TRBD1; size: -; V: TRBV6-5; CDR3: CASSLRQGSGANVLTF; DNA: TGTGCCAGCAGTTTACGACAGGGCTCTGGGGCCAACGTCCTGACTTTC
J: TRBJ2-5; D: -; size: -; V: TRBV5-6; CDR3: CASSNGLLAGETQYF; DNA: TGTGCCAGCAGCAACGGTCTACTAGCCGGGGAGACCCAGTACTTC
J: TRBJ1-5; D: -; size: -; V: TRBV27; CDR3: CASSLNRDIQPQHF; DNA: TGTGCCAGCAGCTTAAACCGAGACATTCAGCCCCAGCATTTT
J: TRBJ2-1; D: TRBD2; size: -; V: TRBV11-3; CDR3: CASSSGLAGGINEQFF; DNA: TGTGCCAGCAGCTCAGGACTAGCGGGGGGGATCAATGAGCAGTTCTTC
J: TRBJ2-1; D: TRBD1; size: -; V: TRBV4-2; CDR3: CASSVYTGDNEQFF; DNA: TGTGCCAGCAGCGTCTACACAGGGGACAATGAGCAGTTCTTC
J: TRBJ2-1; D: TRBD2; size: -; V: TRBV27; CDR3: CASSSPSGRNIDEQFF; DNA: TGTGCCAGCAGTTCCCCTAGCGGGAGGAATATCGATGAGCAGTTCTTC
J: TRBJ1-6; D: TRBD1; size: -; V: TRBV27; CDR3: CASSSPGQGHSPLHF; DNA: TGTGCCAGCAGTTCACCGGGACAGGGTCATTCACCCCTCCACTTT
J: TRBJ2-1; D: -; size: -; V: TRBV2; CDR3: CASSEVAHSGSDEQFF; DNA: TGTGCCAGCAGTGAAGTAGCCCACAGCGGGTCCGATGAGCAGTTCTTC
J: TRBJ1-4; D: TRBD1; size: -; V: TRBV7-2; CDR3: CASRPLGTENEKLFF; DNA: TGTGCCAGCAGACCCCTAGGGACAGAAAATGAAAAACTGTTTTTT
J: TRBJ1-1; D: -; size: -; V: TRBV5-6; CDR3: CASSRLGKGPEAFF; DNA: TGTGCCAGCAGCCGGCTGGGAAAGGGGCCTGAAGCTTTCTTT
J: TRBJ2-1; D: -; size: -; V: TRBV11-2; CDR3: CASSQFSTRYNEQFF; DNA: TGTGCCAGCAGCCAATTTAGCACCCGATACAATGAGCAGTTCTTC
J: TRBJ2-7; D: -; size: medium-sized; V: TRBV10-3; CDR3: CAIQNRAGEQYF; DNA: TGTGCCATCCAGAACAGGGCAGGCGAGCAGTACTTC
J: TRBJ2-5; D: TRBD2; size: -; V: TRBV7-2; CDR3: CASSLLSGRLAIGETQYF; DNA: TGTGCCAGCAGCTTACTGTCCGGGCGACTAGCGATTGGAGAGACCCAGTACTTC
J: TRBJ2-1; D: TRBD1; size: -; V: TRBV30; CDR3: CAWSVMTGWNEQFF; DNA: TGTGCCTGGAGTGTTATGACAGGGTGGAATGAGCAGTTCTTC
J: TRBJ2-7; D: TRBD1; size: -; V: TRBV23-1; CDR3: CASLPDRVEQYF; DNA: TGCGCCAGCCTCCCGGACAGGGTCGAGCAGTACTTC
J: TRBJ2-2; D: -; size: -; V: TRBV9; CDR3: CASSVEDLNTGELFF; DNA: TGTGCCAGCAGCGTAGAAGACTTGAACACCGGGGAGCTGTTTTTT
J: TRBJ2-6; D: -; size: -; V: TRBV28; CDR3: CASSPPGVGANVLTF; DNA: TGTGCCAGCAGTCCACCAGGGGTCGGGGCCAACGTCCTGACTTTC
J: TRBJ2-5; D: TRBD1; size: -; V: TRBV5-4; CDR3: CASSQGAGTETQYF; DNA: TGTGCCAGCAGCCAGGGGGCGGGTACAGAGACCCAGTACTTC
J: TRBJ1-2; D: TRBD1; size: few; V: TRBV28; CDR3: CASSRDRVIANYGYTF; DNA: TGTGCCAGCAGTCGGGACAGGGTTATAGCTAACTATGGCTACACCTTC
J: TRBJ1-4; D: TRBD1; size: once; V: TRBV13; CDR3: CASSLWGTGNEKLFF; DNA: TGTGCCAGCAGCTTATGGGGGACAGGGAATGAAAAACTGTTTTTT
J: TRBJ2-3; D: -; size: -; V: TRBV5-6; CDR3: CASSPGADTQYF; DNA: TGTGCCAGCAGCCCCGGGGCAGATACGCAGTATTTT
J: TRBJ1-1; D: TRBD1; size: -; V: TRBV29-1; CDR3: CSVQDRVEAFF; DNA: TGCAGCGTCCAGGACAGGGTTGAAGCTTTCTTT
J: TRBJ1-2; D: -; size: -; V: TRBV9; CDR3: CASSVGGFSDGYTF; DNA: TGTGCCAGCAGCGTAGGAGGGTTCTCCGATGGCTACACCTTC
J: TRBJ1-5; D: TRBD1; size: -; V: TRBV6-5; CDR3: CASSQDRANQPQHF; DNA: TGTGCCAGCAGTCAAGACAGGGCAAATCAGCCCCAGCATTTT
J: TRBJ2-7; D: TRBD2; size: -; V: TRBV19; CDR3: CASSPGGTYEQYF; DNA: TGTGCCAGTTCGCCGGGGGGGACCTACGAGCAGTACTTC
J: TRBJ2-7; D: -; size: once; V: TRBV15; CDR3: CATSRDSGPEGSYEQYF; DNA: TGTGCCACCAGCAGAGATTCCGGGCCCGAGGGCTCCTACGAGCAGTACTTC
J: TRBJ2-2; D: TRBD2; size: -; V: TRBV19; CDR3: CATKRLAGGLTGELFF; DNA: TGTGCCACCAAACGGCTAGCGGGGGGACTCACCGGGGAGCTGTTTTTT
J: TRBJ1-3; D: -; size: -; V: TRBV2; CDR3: CASSEVARLQGNTIYF; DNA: TGTGCCAGCAGTGAAGTAGCCAGACTTCAAGGAAACACCATATATTTT
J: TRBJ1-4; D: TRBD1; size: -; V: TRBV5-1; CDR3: CASSRGPGQGNEKLFF; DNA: TGCGCCAGCAGCAGAGGCCCGGGACAGGGCAATGAAAAACTGTTTTTT
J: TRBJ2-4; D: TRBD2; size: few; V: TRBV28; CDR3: CASSFQRGAKNIQYF; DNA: TGTGCCAGCAGTTTCCAGCGGGGAGCCAAAAACATTCAGTACTTC